Listed below are T cell receptor beta chains from one sample, sequenced in a study of OX40 agonist ivuxolimab in advanced cancers. Here immunoSEQ multiplex PCR was the method, and the copy in TCRdb shows in-frame clones only, minus some. The table has about 70,000 clones, around 88% seen once; the top ten hold about 2.1%. The sample was CD4+ or CD8+ T cells sorted from blood, taken in a trial of the OX40 agonist ivuxolimab. Receptors originate from an adult with an advanced solid tumor such as melanoma, head and neck, liver or kidney cancer. The CDR3 runs from the conserved cysteine through the conserved F or W. A D gene is named only where the DNA matches it firmly. Only some rows state a clone size, as once, few, many or a class for expanded clones.

>.|TRBJ2-6|TRBV7-2|.
CASPPRGDSGANVLTF
TGTGCCAGCCCCCCCAGGGGGGACTCTGGGGCCAACGTCCTGACTTTC
>TRBD2|TRBJ2-1|TRBV4-3|.
CASRAGTSVYNEQFF
TGCGCCAGCCGAGCCGGGACTAGCGTTTACAATGAGCAGTTCTTC
>TRBD2|TRBJ2-7|TRBV28|.
CAGTSGPSYEQYF
TGTGCCGGTACTAGCGGCCCCTCCTACGAGCAGTACTTC
>TRBD2|TRBJ2-1|TRBV19|.
CASSSPQRGGLSEQFF
TGTGCCAGTAGTTCACCTCAGCGGGGGGGACTCAGTGAGCAGTTCTTC
>TRBD2|TRBJ2-1|TRBV4-2|.
CASSQWSGSYNEQFF
TGTGCCAGCAGCCAATGGAGCGGGAGTTACAATGAGCAGTTCTTC
>TRBD2|TRBJ2-7|TRBV5-1|.
CASSIGTSKDMEQYF
TGCGCCAGCAGCATTGGGACTAGTAAGGATATGGAGCAGTACTTC
>.|TRBJ2-5|TRBV29-1|.
CSVGGGPQETQYF
TGCAGCGTTGGGGGGGGCCCACAAGAGACCCAGTACTTC
>TRBD2|TRBJ2-6|TRBV7-8|.
CASTRSGRASGANVLTF
TGTGCCAGCACCCGTAGCGGGAGGGCCTCGGGGGCCAACGTCCTGACTTTC
>.|TRBJ2-3|TRBV7-2|.
CASSPGPPSTDTQYF
TGTGCCAGCAGCCCGGGGCCCCCGAGCACAGATACGCAGTATTTT
>.|TRBJ1-5|TRBV19|.
CASTTGDWYQPQHF
TGTGCCAGTACTACGGGAGATTGGTATCAGCCCCAGCATTTT
>.|TRBJ1-5|TRBV18|.
CASSPRPGNSNQPQHF
TGTGCCAGCTCACCTCGGCCGGGAAATAGCAATCAGCCCCAGCATTTT
>TRBD2|TRBJ2-1|TRBV27|.
CASRGLAGAYNEQFF
TGTGCCAGCAGGGGACTAGCGGGAGCCTACAATGAGCAGTTCTTC
>TRBD1|TRBJ1-1|TRBV30|few
CAWSETGTNTEAFF
TGTGCCTGGAGTGAGACAGGGACAAACACTGAAGCTTTCTTT
>.|TRBJ1-5|TRBV30|.
CAWSAPRTAFGQPQHF
TGTGCCTGGAGTGCCCCTCGTACAGCCTTCGGGCAGCCCCAGCATTTT
>.|TRBJ2-7|TRBV4-2|.
CASSQEGGGLAGSEQYF
TGTGCCAGCAGCCAAGAAGGGGGCGGGCTAGCGGGTTCCGAGCAGTACTTC
>.|TRBJ2-3|TRBV19|.
CASSAPTASGTDTQYF
TGTGCCAGTAGTGCCCCCACGGCTAGCGGCACAGATACGCAGTATTTT
>TRBD1|TRBJ1-2|TRBV5-4|.
CASSSPDRTGGYGYTF
TGTGCCAGCAGCTCCCCCGACCGGACAGGGGGGTATGGCTACACCTTC
>.|TRBJ1-2|TRBV7-9|.
CASSLGQEYYGYTF
TGTGCCAGCAGCTTAGGACAGGAATACTATGGCTACACCTTC
>TRBD1|TRBJ1-2|TRBV28|.
CASSTAGGAYGYTF
TGTGCCAGCAGCACGGCAGGGGGAGCCTATGGCTACACCTTC
>TRBD1|TRBJ1-1|TRBV29-1|once
CSGGGAAGGRAEAFF
TGCAGCGGCGGCGGGGCGGCAGGGGGCCGTGCTGAAGCTTTCTTT
>.|TRBJ1-3|TRBV4-2|.
CASSQKLTGASGNTIYF
TGTGCCAGCAGCCAAAAGCTCACAGGAGCCTCTGGAAACACCATATATTTT
>.|TRBJ2-7|TRBV5-1|.
CASSSGTDAYEQYF
TGCGCCAGCAGCTCCGGGACGGATGCCTACGAGCAGTACTTC
>TRBD1|TRBJ2-7|TRBV5-1|.
CASSSQTGGEQYF
TGCGCCAGCAGCTCTCAGACAGGGGGCGAGCAGTACTTC
>TRBD1|TRBJ1-5|TRBV27|.
CASSRDREGIQPQHF
TGTGCCAGCAGCCGGGACAGGGAAGGAATTCAGCCCCAGCATTTT
>.|TRBJ2-3|TRBV4-2|.
CASSMISPGRITDTQYF
TGTGCCAGCAGCATGATCTCGCCTGGACGGATCACAGATACGCAGTATTTT
>.|TRBJ1-6|TRBV19|few
CASSLNRMGSYNSPLHF
TGTGCCAGTAGTCTGAATCGCATGGGGTCCTATAATTCACCCCTCCACTTT
>.|TRBJ2-5|TRBV5-1|.
CASSLTGKGETQYF
TGCGCCAGCAGCTTGACAGGAAAGGGGGAGACCCAGTACTTC
>.|TRBJ2-2|TRBV11-2|.
CASSPATSFAGELFF
TGTGCCAGCAGCCCAGCAACTAGTTTCGCCGGGGAGCTGTTTTTT
>TRBD1|TRBJ1-4|TRBV28|.
CASSPLTGRKPTNEKLFF
TGTGCCAGCAGTCCACTGACAGGGAGAAAGCCAACTAATGAAAAACTGTTTTTT
>TRBD1|TRBJ1-6|TRBV7-2|.
CASSLGGQGIGSPLHF
TGTGCCAGCAGCTTGGGAGGACAGGGAATAGGTTCACCCCTCCACTTT
>.|TRBJ2-7|TRBV18|.
CASSLGASYEQYF
TGTGCCAGCTCCCTAGGGGCATCCTACGAGCAGTACTTC
>.|TRBJ1-2|TRBV19|.
CASSIQESYGYTF
TGTGCCAGTAGTATACAGGAATCCTATGGCTACACCTTC
>.|TRBJ1-2|TRBV6-6|once
CASSTPGINYGYTF
TGTGCCAGCAGTACCCCAGGGATTAACTATGGCTACACCTTC
>TRBD1|TRBJ1-4|TRBV7-2|once
CASGQGGEKLFF
TGTGCCAGCGGACAGGGCGGCGAAAAACTGTTTTTT
>.|TRBJ2-7|TRBV21-1|.
CASSKDEHEPYEQYF
TGTGCCAGCAGCAAGGATGAACACGAGCCCTACGAGCAGTACTTC
>.|TRBJ2-5|TRBV11-1|.
CASSSRLGGAGTQYF
TGTGCCAGCAGCAGCCGCCTGGGGGGCGCAGGGACCCAGTACTTC
>.|TRBJ1-2|TRBV10-3|.
CAIKLAGSYGYTF
TGTGCCATCAAATTAGCAGGGTCCTATGGCTACACCTTC
>.|TRBJ2-7|TRBV11-2|.
CASSLGGGTVSSYEQYF
TGTGCCAGCAGCTTGGGAGGGGGGACAGTAAGCTCCTACGAGCAGTACTTC
>.|TRBJ1-2|TRBV5-1|once
CASSLLRGNYGYTF
TGCGCCAGCAGCTTGCTCAGGGGTAACTATGGCTACACCTTC
>.|TRBJ1-2|TRBV5-1|.
CASSLDAGNYGYTF
TGCGCCAGCAGCTTGGACGCCGGAAACTATGGCTACACCTTC
>TRBD1|TRBJ1-6|TRBV27|many
CASRGQGLSPLHF
TGTGCCAGCAGGGGACAGGGCCTTTCACCCCTCCACTTT
>.|TRBJ1-4|TRBV28|few
CASSLEDAGGANEKLFF
TGTGCCAGCAGTTTAGAGGATGCGGGGGGGGCTAATGAAAAACTGTTTTTT
>.|TRBJ2-3|TRBV6-5|.
CASSLLDGAQYF
TGTGCCAGCAGCTTACTAGATGGAGCGCAGTATTTT
>TRBD1|TRBJ1-1|TRBV30|.
CAWRQLRDSEAFF
TGTGCCTGGAGACAACTCAGGGACAGTGAAGCTTTCTTT
>TRBD1|TRBJ2-7|TRBV7-2|.
CASSPYGGQGAYEQYF
TGTGCCAGCAGCCCCTATGGGGGACAGGGGGCCTACGAGCAGTACTTC
>.|TRBJ2-5|TRBV12-5|.
CASGLDQYETQYF
TGTGCTAGTGGTTTGGACCAGTACGAGACCCAGTACTTC
>TRBD1|TRBJ2-7|TRBV2|.
CASRVGLGQGSYEQYF
TGTGCCAGCAGGGTCGGTCTGGGACAGGGTAGTTACGAGCAGTACTTC
>TRBD1|TRBJ2-5|TRBV11-2|.
CATTGGETQYF
TGTGCCACCACAGGGGGGGAGACCCAGTACTTC
>TRBD1|TRBJ2-1|TRBV7-2|.
CASSLASGGARNEQFF
TGTGCCAGCAGCTTAGCCTCAGGGGGCGCTCGGAATGAGCAGTTCTTC
>.|TRBJ2-7|TRBV27|once
CASSSRTPPYEQYF
TGTGCCAGCAGTTCCCGGACACCTCCCTACGAGCAGTACTTC
>TRBD1|TRBJ2-7|TRBV6-1|.
CASSGTGFNEQYF
TGTGCCAGCAGTGGGACAGGGTTCAACGAGCAGTACTTC
>.|TRBJ2-2|TRBV18|.
CASSLNGGSNTGELFF
TGTGCCAGCTCCCTCAACGGGGGTTCGAACACCGGGGAGCTGTTTTTT
>.|TRBJ2-3|TRBV19|.
CASSQTTTPDTQYF
TGTGCCAGTAGTCAAACGACTACCCCCGATACGCAGTATTTT
>.|TRBJ2-3|TRBV2|.
CASSEMAVTQYF
TGTGCCAGCAGTGAAATGGCGGTTACGCAGTATTTT
>.|TRBJ2-5|TRBV28|.
CASRPRGTAEETQYF
TGTGCCAGCAGACCTCGAGGGACTGCGGAAGAGACCCAGTACTTC
>.|TRBJ1-2|TRBV18|.
CASSPGIGRYGYTF
TGTGCCAGCTCACCCGGGATAGGGCGGTATGGCTACACCTTC
>.|TRBJ2-1|TRBV10-3|.
CAISAIGGVGDEQFF
TGTGCCATCAGTGCCATCGGAGGGGTGGGTGATGAGCAGTTCTTC
>TRBD2|TRBJ2-1|TRBV19|.
CARTGLAGQSSYNEQFF
TGTGCCCGAACCGGACTAGCGGGCCAGAGCTCCTACAATGAGCAGTTCTTC